The subject of this entry is one T cell receptor (beta chain). Its specificity is unknown. A second PCR of roughly 7 to 11 cycles used a sample-barcoded 5' primer and a J-beta primer mix. Each cDNA molecule received a tag from a template-switch adaptor that had 12 random nucleotides. TCRdb ran MiXCR on the 5' RACE reads and lists one entry per CDR3 protein. The sample includes roughly 800,000 distinct CDR3 sequences, 50% to 65% of them seen just once. This sample was taken from a study of blood T cells in healthy people across ages. Study outcomes and limitations: Getting older went along with TCR beta diversity per million T cells dropping roughly linearly.

The CDR3 loop spans 14 amino acids. V gave up 3 bases and J gave up 6 bases, with 15 bases separating them. The clonotype comes from an elderly man in good health. V is TRBV12-3 or TRBV12-4 and J is TRBJ2-7, with D possibly matching TRBD1 (7 bases). Source material: blood. This chain's CDR3 is CASSLAGQFGEQYF. The CDR3 DNA follows: TGTGCCAGCAGTTTGGCGGGACAGTTCGGCGAGCAGTACTTC.